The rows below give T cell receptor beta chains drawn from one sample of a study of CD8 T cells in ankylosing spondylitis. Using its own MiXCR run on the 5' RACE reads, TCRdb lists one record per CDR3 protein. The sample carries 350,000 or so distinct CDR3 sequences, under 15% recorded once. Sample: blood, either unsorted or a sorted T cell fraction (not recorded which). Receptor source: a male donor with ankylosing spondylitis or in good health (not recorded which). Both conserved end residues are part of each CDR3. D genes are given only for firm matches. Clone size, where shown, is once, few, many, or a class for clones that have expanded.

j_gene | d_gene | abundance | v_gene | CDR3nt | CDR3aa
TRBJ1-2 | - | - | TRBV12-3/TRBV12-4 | TGTGCCAGCAGCTTAGGGATCCACTATGGCTACACCTTC | CASSLGIHYGYTF
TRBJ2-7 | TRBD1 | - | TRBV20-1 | TGCAGTGCTAGAAGGGCGGCGGGACAGGGGTCGGATGGGGCCCACGAGCAGTACTTC | CSARRAAGQGSDGAHEQYF
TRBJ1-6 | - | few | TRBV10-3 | TGTGCCATCAGTGCCTCCCATGGGTCACCCCTCCACTTT | CAISASHGSPLHF
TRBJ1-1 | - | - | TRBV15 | TGTGCCACCAGCAGAGGAGGAGGCGGGAGGAACACTGAAGCTTTCTTT | CATSRGGGGRNTEAFF
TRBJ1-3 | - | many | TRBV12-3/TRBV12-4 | TGTGCCAGCATGACCCGGGGGGGGCTTGGAAACACCATATATTTT | CASMTRGGLGNTIYF
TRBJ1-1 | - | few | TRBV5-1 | TGCGCCAGCAGCCCCAGTGGTGAGGACGCGGCTGAAGCTTTCTTT | CASSPSGEDAAEAFF
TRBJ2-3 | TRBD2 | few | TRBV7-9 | TGTGCCAGCAGCTTCGGAGCGGGGGGCGGGAGCACAGATACGCAGTATTTT | CASSFGAGGGSTDTQYF
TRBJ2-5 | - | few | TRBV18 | TGTGCCAGCTCCACTTCTAGCGCATTTCAAGAGACCCAGTACTTC | CASSTSSAFQETQYF
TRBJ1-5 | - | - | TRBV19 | TGTGCCAGTAGTATATCCGGGGGCCAGCCCCAGCATTTT | CASSISGGQPQHF
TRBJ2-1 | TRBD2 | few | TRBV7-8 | TGTGCCAGTCGCAAGCGGGAAGGCTCCTACAATGAGCAGTTCTTC | CASRKREGSYNEQFF
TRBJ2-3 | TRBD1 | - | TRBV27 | TGTGCCAGCAGTTTATGGGGACAGGGCGGAGGTACAGATACGCAGTATTTT | CASSLWGQGGGTDTQYF
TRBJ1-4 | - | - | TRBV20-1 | TGCAGTGCCCTAAAGGGGGATCCGACGGGAAAACTGTTTTTT | CSALKGDPTGKLFF
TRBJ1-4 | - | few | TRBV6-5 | TGTGCCAGCAGTTACTCAGGGGGAACTAATGAAAAACTGTTTTTT | CASSYSGGTNEKLFF
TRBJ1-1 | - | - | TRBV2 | TGTGCCAGCACAAGGAACGAGGACAGCAACACTGAAGCTTTCTTT | CASTRNEDSNTEAFF
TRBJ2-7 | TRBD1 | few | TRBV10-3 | TGTGCCATCAACCCACAGGGGACCTCGTCCGAGCAGTACTTC | CAINPQGTSSEQYF
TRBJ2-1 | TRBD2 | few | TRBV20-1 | TGCAGTGCTAGAGGCCTAGCGGGACGGGATGAGCAGTTCTTC | CSARGLAGRDEQFF
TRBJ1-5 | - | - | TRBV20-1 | TGCAGTGCTAGAGGTATGCAGGGCGCGGGTCAGCCCCAGCATTTT | CSARGMQGAGQPQHF
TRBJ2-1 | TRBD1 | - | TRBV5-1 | TGCGCCAGCAGCTTGGTAACAGGGGAATCGAATGAGCAGTTCTTC | CASSLVTGESNEQFF
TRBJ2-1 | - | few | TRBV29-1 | TGCAGCGTTGCAGTGTACAATGAGCAGTTCTTC | CSVAVYNEQFF
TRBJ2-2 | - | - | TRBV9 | TGTGCCAGCAGCGTAGAACCCGCAGGGACCGGGGAGCTGTTTTTT | CASSVEPAGTGELFF
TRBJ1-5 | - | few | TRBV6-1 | TGTGCCAGCAGTGAAGGAGGAGGGGGGGGTAATCAGCCCCAGCATTTT | CASSEGGGGGNQPQHF
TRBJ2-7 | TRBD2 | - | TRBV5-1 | TGCGCCAGCAGCGGGGGGACTAGCGGCGAGCAGTACTTC | CASSGGTSGEQYF
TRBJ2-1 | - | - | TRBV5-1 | TGCGCCAGCAGCCCCGCTACTGGACCCTACAATGAGCAGTTCTTC | CASSPATGPYNEQFF
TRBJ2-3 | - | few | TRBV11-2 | TGTGCCAGCAGCCCCCTCCACGCTGCAGCTGGTACGCAGTATTTT | CASSPLHAAAGTQYF
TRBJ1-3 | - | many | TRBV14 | TGTGCCAGCAGCCACAGGGGAGGAAACACCATATATTTT | CASSHRGGNTIYF
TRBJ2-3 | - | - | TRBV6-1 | TGTGCCAGCAGTCGGACGAGCAGAGATACGCAGTATTTT | CASSRTSRDTQYF
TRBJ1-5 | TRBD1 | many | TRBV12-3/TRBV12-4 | TGTGCCAGCAGCCTCCAGGGGGGCAATCAGCCCCAGCATTTT | CASSLQGGNQPQHF
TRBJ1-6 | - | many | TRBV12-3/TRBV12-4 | TGTGCCAGCAGAACAGGGAAAGGATCACCCCTCCACTTT | CASRTGKGSPLHF
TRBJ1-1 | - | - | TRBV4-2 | TGTGCCAGCAGCCCGTGGCTCTTATCTGAAGCTTTCTTT | CASSPWLLSEAFF
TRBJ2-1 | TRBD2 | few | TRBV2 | TGTGCCAGCAGCAGACTAGCGGGGGACTACAATGAGCAGTTCTTC | CASSRLAGDYNEQFF
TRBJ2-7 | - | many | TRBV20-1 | TGCAGTGCTAGTAGAGGGAAAAACTACGAGCAGTACTTC | CSASRGKNYEQYF